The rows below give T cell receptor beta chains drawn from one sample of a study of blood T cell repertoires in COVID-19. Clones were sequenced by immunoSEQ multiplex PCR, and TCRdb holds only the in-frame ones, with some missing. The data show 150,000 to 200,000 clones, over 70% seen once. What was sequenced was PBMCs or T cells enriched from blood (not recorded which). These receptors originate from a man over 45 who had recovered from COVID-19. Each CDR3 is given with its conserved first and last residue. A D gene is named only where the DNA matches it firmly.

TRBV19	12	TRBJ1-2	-	CASIPYLYGYTF
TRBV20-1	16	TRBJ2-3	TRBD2	CSASLPSGVSTDTQYF
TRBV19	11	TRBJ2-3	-	CASSSSATQYF
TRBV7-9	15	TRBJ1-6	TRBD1	CASSLVRDRASPLHF
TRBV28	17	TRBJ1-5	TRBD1	CASSFNTQDRVSQPQHF
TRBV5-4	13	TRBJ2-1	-	CADRPDTSDEQFF
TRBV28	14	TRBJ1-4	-	CASSLGTRNEKLFF
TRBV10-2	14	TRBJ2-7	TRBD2	CASSEREGLYEQYF
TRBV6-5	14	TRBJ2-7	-	CASSLTGEGYEQYF
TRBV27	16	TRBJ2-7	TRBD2	CASRTISGSPPYEQYF
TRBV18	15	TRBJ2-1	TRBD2	CASSPGTSGGNEQFF
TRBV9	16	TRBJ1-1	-	CASSVGIRGGDTEAFF
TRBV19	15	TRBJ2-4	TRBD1	CASWGTGDAKNIQYF
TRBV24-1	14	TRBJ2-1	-	CATSHSGGYNEQFF
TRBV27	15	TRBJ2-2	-	CASSLSARSGGELFF
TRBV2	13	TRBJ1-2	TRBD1	CASRDGQGYGYTF
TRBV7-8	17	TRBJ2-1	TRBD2	CASSSRGASGRDSEQFF
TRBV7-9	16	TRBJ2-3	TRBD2	CASSLGLAGRTDTQYF
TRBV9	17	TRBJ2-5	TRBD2	CASSVVSTSGGTETQYF
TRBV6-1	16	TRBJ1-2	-	CASSELRRAGFRGYTF
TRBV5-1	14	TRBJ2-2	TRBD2	CASSLAGGTGELFF
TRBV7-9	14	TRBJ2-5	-	CASSAGLTRETQYF
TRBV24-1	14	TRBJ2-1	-	CATSDRGSYNEQFF
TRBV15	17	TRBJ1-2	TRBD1	CATSRAGQANSNYGYTF
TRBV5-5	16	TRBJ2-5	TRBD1	CASSLKGQGGQETQYF
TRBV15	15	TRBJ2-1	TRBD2	CATGRREGPYNEQFF